The sample holds one count of the clone carrying this TCR beta chain. This entry is derived from a study of blood T cell repertoires in COVID-19. Study overall: There were acute and convalescent COVID-19 samples, and they came from the United States, Italy and Spain. PBMCs, B-cell-depleted T cells, or T cells provided the cDNA or gDNA that made up the material.

Under the authors' procedure: Nucleated cell number was recorded as an estimate derived from reference gene primer amplification. Repertoires were generated with immunoSEQ multiplex PCR, while TCRdb's copy carries only in-frame clones and drops some. Clonal size and the V and J genes are those of that table, whereas D and trimming came from the DNA. Of approximately 190,000 clones listed, about 88% are singletons. The CDR3 sequence is 13 residues long. Looked up from germline, CDR1 is SGHRS and CDR2 is YFSETQ. Trimming took off 0 bases at V and 2 bases at J, with 4 bases between the two ends. Sample: peripheral blood. V and J are TRBV5-1 and TRBJ2-3; D ambiguous. The TCR was taken from a man in his 70s with active or convalescent COVID-19. CDR3 in amino acids: CASSLVHTDTQYF. CDR3 in DNA: TGCGCCAGCAGCTTGGTACACACAGATACGCAGTATTTT.